This T cell receptor beta chain appears in the sequencing data of a study of T cells in women clearing cervical HPV infection. Across the whole study: HLA type could not be excluded as a confounder. General study results and limits: Timing of associations relative to infection is unclear; T-cell subsets were not isolated.

Notes on this clone: Its matching antigen is unknown. Read coverage stops 3 residues before the CDR3 terminus; the germline J gene supplies the remainder.

The CDR3 is made up of 16 amino acids. CDR1 and CDR2 from the germline V gene are MNHNS and SASEGT. MY09/MY11 PCR detected cervical HPV DNA; dot-blot assigned genotypes. Method: immunoSEQ multiplex PCR; TCRdb's copy keeps in-frame clones and lacks some. This repertoire comprises roughly 20,000 clones; its ten largest clones make up less than 6.5%. The sequence came from a woman between 18 and 69 years old with a cervical HPV16 infection that either progressed to CIN3+ or cleared (not recorded which). J is TRBJ2-4 and V is TRBV6-1; TRBD1 matches at 12 bases. Material for sequencing was blood buffy coat. The CDR3 loop reads CASSERGDRGPPGQYF. The CDR3 DNA, read in part, is TGTGCCAGCAGTGAAAGGGGGGACAGGGGGCCGCCGGGT.